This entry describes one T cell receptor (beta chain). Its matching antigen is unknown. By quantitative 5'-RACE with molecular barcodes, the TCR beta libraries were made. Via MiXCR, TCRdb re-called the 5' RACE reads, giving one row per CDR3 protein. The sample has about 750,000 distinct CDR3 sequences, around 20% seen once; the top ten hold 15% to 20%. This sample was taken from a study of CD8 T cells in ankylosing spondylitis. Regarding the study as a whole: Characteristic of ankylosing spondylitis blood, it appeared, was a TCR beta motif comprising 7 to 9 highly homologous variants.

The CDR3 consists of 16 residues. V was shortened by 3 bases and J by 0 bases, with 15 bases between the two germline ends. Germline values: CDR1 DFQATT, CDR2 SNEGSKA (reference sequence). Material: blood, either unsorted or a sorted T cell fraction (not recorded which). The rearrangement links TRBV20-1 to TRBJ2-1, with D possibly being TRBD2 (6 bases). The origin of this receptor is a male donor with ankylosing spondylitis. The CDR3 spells CSARVSSSASYNEQFF. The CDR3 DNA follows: TGCAGTGCTAGGGTATCCTCTAGCGCCTCCTACAATGAGCAGTTCTTC.